This TCR beta chain was sequenced for a study of blood T cell repertoires in COVID-19. The overall study: Specimens from acute and convalescent COVID-19 originated in the United States, Italy and Spain. Sources were T cells, B-cell-depleted T cells, or PBMCs; the material itself was cDNA or gDNA.

Authors' processing steps: By means of reference gene primer amplification, nucleated cell counts were estimated. Profiling relied on immunoSEQ multiplex PCR, and the TCRdb table lists in-frame clones only, not all of them. V, J and clone size derive from that table, while D and trimming were established from the DNA sequence. The profile shows roughly 240,000 clones, roughly 82% of them singletons. The Seattle patients joined while their infection was active and were tracked longitudinally afterward. The specimen was peripheral blood. The sequence was collected from a woman aged 80 or over with COVID-19, enrolled during active disease.

The CDR3 sequence is CASSLAPGTGGNTIYF. CDR3 nucleotide sequence: TGCGCCAGCAGCTTGGCCCCCGGGACAGGAGGAAACACCATATATTTT. This chain uses TRBV5-1 with TRBJ1-3; TRBD1 matches at 8 bases. Germline trimming cut 0 bases from V and 4 bases from J; bases unmatched to any gene: 6. This CDR3 comprises 16 residues. CDR1 and CDR2 from the germline V gene are SGHRS and YFSETQ.